This T cell receptor beta chain was retrieved from a study of T cell changes during pregnancy in multiple sclerosis. Germline V gene sequence: CDR1 SGHRS, CDR2 YFSETQ. V was trimmed by 4 bases and J by 8 bases, leaving 16 bases between them. The CDR3 is 14 amino acids. The method was immunoSEQ multiplex PCR; TCRdb's version includes in-frame clones alone and lacks a portion of them. The table includes some 56,000 clones, 92% detected once. This clonotype originated in a female donor with multiple sclerosis, enrolled in a pregnancy study. Sequences were derived from CD4+ T cells from peripheral blood mononuclear cells, sampled after pregnancy. The V gene is TRBV5-1, the J gene TRBJ2-1; TRBD1 is a possible D gene (6 bases). The CDR3 region is CASSLRIQGDEQFF. DNA of the CDR3: TGCGCCAGCAGCCTAAGGATACAGGGAGATGAGCAGTTCTTC.